A selection of T cell receptor beta chains follows, all from one sample in a study of blood T cells in healthy people across ages. A single record per CDR3 protein comes from TCRdb applying MiXCR to the 5' RACE reads. The sample yields about 1.8 million distinct CDR3 sequences, around 48% seen once. The sample comprised blood. The receptors here all came from a woman between 40 and 55 years old in good health. The CDR3 runs from the conserved cysteine through the conserved F or W. A D gene is named only where the DNA matches it firmly. The size entry is marked missing in some rows and otherwise reads once, few, many or a size class.

j_call | clone_size | v_call | d_call | cdr3_aa | cdr3_nt
TRBJ1-1 | NA | TRBV29-1 | NA | CSAGPQGAFF | TGCAGCGCCGGACCACAAGGGGCTTTCTTT
TRBJ2-7 | NA | TRBV28 | NA | CASRRSGLGYEQYF | TGTGCCAGCAGACGATCAGGGTTAGGCTACGAGCAGTACTTC
TRBJ2-7 | few | TRBV28 | NA | CASSLAPSDQQYF | TGTGCCAGCAGTTTAGCCCCGAGTGACCAGCAGTACTTC
TRBJ2-1 | NA | TRBV5-1 | NA | CASSLGGGLLNEQFF | TGCGCCAGCAGCTTAGGGGGGGGTCTTCTTAATGAGCAGTTCTTC
TRBJ2-3 | few | TRBV27 | TRBD2 | CASSPTSGGATQYF | TGTGCCAGCAGTCCGACTAGCGGGGGGGCGACGCAGTATTTT
TRBJ1-6 | NA | TRBV6-6 | NA | CASTGSGSPLHF | TGTGCCAGCACAGGGTCCGGGTCACCCCTCCACTTT
TRBJ2-5 | NA | TRBV12-3/TRBV12-4 | NA | CASSLEGHFLGQETLYF | TGTGCCAGCAGCTTAGAGGGGCACTTCCTAGGCCAAGAGACCCTGTACTTC
TRBJ2-5 | NA | TRBV20-1 | TRBD2 | CSASLGGLAGQETQYF | TGCAGTGCTAGCCTCGGGGGACTAGCGGGTCAAGAGACCCAGTACTTC
TRBJ2-3 | NA | TRBV12-3/TRBV12-4 | NA | CASSYGGNTDTQYF | TGTGCCAGCAGTTATGGCGGGAACACAGATACGCAGTATTTT
TRBJ2-3 | NA | TRBV7-2 | NA | CASSSVWGAKDTQYF | TGTGCCAGCAGCTCTGTGTGGGGGGCGAAAGATACGCAGTATTTT
TRBJ2-1 | NA | TRBV11-2 | TRBD2 | CASSIHSGGVYNEQFF | TGTGCCAGCAGCATACATAGCGGGGGGGTCTACAATGAGCAGTTCTTC
TRBJ2-7 | NA | TRBV29-1 | NA | CSVVVSGTYEQYF | TGCAGCGTTGTTGTCAGTGGAACCTACGAGCAGTACTTC
TRBJ2-2 | NA | TRBV6-2/TRBV6-3 | NA | CASSYAGNGELFF | TGTGCCAGCAGTTACGCGGGGAACGGGGAGCTGTTTTTT
TRBJ2-7 | NA | TRBV4-3 | TRBD2 | CASSGGAIAGGPAYEQYF | TGCGCCAGCAGTGGAGGGGCGATAGCGGGGGGGCCCGCCTACGAGCAGTACTTC
TRBJ2-6 | NA | TRBV12-3/TRBV12-4 | NA | CASSQQIRGSGANVLTF | TGTGCCAGCAGTCAGCAGATCAGGGGCTCTGGGGCCAACGTCCTGACTTTC
TRBJ2-4 | few | TRBV10-1 | TRBD2 | CASSDIHGGGPGEQYF | TGCGCCAGCAGTGATATCCACGGCGGGGGGCCCGGGGAGCAGTACTTC
TRBJ2-1 | few | TRBV12-3/TRBV12-4 | NA | CASSPQGGSSYNEQFF | TGTGCCAGCAGTCCCCAAGGGGGGAGCTCCTACAATGAGCAGTTCTTC
TRBJ2-1 | NA | TRBV6-5 | TRBD2 | CASSDVGLAANEQFF | TGTGCCAGCAGTGATGTGGGACTAGCGGCCAATGAGCAGTTCTTC
TRBJ2-7 | NA | TRBV7-2 | TRBD1 | CASSRDLRDRVDEQYF | TGTGCCAGCAGCCGCGACCTCCGGGACAGGGTCGACGAGCAGTACTTC
TRBJ2-3 | NA | TRBV10-3 | NA | CAITADDSSTDTQYF | TGTGCCATCACAGCAGACGACAGTTCCACAGATACGCAGTATTTT
TRBJ2-3 | NA | TRBV28 | NA | CANVRGRFVDTQYF | TGTGCCAACGTCCGGGGGCGGTTTGTGGATACGCAGTATTTT
TRBJ1-1 | NA | TRBV5-1 | TRBD1 | CASTRQGPRGNTEAFF | TGCGCCAGCACGCGACAGGGACCTCGGGGGAACACTGAAGCTTTCTTT
TRBJ2-7 | NA | TRBV20-1 | NA | CSARSQGTSYEQYF | TGCAGTGCTAGATCTCAGGGGACTTCCTACGAGCAGTACTTC
TRBJ2-1 | NA | TRBV10-3 | NA | CAISDPFQGVTETQFF | TGTGCCATCAGTGATCCATTCCAGGGAGTGACAGAGACCCAGTTCTTC
TRBJ2-6 | NA | TRBV12-3/TRBV12-4 | NA | CACSLRAALSGANVLTF | TGTGCCTGCAGTTTAAGGGCGGCGCTCTCTGGGGCCAACGTCCTGACTTTC
TRBJ2-5 | few | TRBV12-3/TRBV12-4 | NA | CASSSHRDFQETQYF | TGTGCCAGCAGTTCCCACAGGGATTTTCAAGAGACCCAGTACTTC
TRBJ2-1 | NA | TRBV7-2 | NA | CASSLASLSSSYNEQFF | TGTGCCAGCAGCTTAGCAAGTCTCTCGAGCTCCTACAATGAGCAGTTCTTC
TRBJ2-6 | NA | TRBV6-5 | NA | CASSCSRSSGANVLTF | TGTGCCAGCAGTTGCTCGAGGTCCTCTGGGGCCAACGTCCTGACTTTC
TRBJ2-4 | few | TRBV6-2/TRBV6-3 | TRBD2 | CASCGGGAGKNIQYF | TGTGCCAGCTGCGGCGGGGGGGCGGGAAAAAACATTCAGTACTTC
TRBJ2-3 | few | TRBV7-2 | TRBD2 | CASSRQAGGGTDTQYF | TGTGCCAGCAGCCGTCAGGCGGGGGGGGGAACAGATACGCAGTATTTT
TRBJ2-6 | NA | TRBV15 | NA | CATSRPGPIISGANVLTF | TGTGCCACCAGCAGGCCCGGGCCCATAATCTCGGGGGCCAACGTCCTGACTTTC
TRBJ2-1 | NA | TRBV4-3 | NA | CASSQDTGRGDNEQFF | TGCGCCAGCAGCCAAGATACCGGCCGCGGGGACAATGAGCAGTTCTTC
TRBJ2-1 | few | TRBV6-1 | NA | CASSHHGTATVDEQFF | TGTGCCAGCAGTCATCACGGGACCGCGACGGTGGATGAGCAGTTCTTC
TRBJ1-2 | few | TRBV12-5 | TRBD1 | CASGGQNYGYTF | TGTGCTAGTGGGGGACAGAACTATGGCTACACCTTC
TRBJ1-5 | NA | TRBV7-2 | NA | CASSSEPRDQPQHF | TGTGCCAGCAGCTCAGAGCCCAGGGATCAGCCCCAGCATTTT
TRBJ2-3 | NA | TRBV14 | TRBD1 | CASSQDHFLFTGAGDFDTDTQYF | TGTGCCAGCAGCCAAGACCACTTCCTCTTCACAGGGGCCGGAGACTTCGACACAGATACGCAGTATTTT
TRBJ2-3 | NA | TRBV24-1 | TRBD1 | CATGTGDGNTQYF | TGTGCCACCGGGACAGGGGACGGGAATACGCAGTATTTT
TRBJ1-2 | NA | TRBV6-1 | NA | CASRETELYGYTF | TGTGCCAGCAGGGAGACAGAACTCTATGGCTACACCTTC
TRBJ1-2 | few | TRBV20-1 | NA | CSASVQRLYGYTF | TGCAGTGCTAGTGTACAAAGATTATATGGCTACACCTTC
TRBJ1-6 | NA | TRBV28 | NA | CASSPRGVRSPLHF | TGTGCCAGCAGTCCCAGGGGAGTTCGGTCACCCCTCCACTTT
TRBJ1-2 | once | TRBV6-5 | TRBD1 | CASSLDGQGSQYGYTF | TGTGCCAGCAGTTTGGACGGACAGGGGAGTCAGTATGGCTACACCTTC
TRBJ1-5 | NA | TRBV28 | TRBD1 | CASSFGTKGQYQPQHF | TGTGCCAGCAGTTTCGGTACAAAGGGACAGTATCAGCCCCAGCATTTT
TRBJ2-7 | NA | TRBV5-1 | NA | CASSTQGPEQYF | TGCGCCAGCAGCACACAGGGTCCCGAGCAGTACTTC
TRBJ2-1 | NA | TRBV4-3 | NA | CASSQDMARSSYNEQFF | TGCGCCAGCAGCCAAGATATGGCACGGAGCTCCTACAATGAGCAGTTCTTC
TRBJ1-5 | few | TRBV29-1 | NA | CSVRTSGGNQPQHF | TGCAGCGTCCGAACGTCAGGGGGCAATCAGCCCCAGCATTTT
TRBJ1-2 | NA | TRBV6-5 | NA | CASSSYTGTRGYGYTF | TGTGCCAGCAGTTCTTACACAGGCACAAGAGGCTATGGCTACACCTTC
TRBJ1-5 | few | TRBV7-2 | NA | CASSQGQTNQPQHF | TGTGCCAGCAGCCAGGGACAAACGAATCAGCCCCAGCATTTT
TRBJ2-3 | NA | TRBV29-1 | TRBD1 | CSVGQGVITDTQYF | TGCAGCGTTGGACAGGGGGTAATCACAGATACGCAGTATTTT
TRBJ1-2 | NA | TRBV24-1 | NA | CATSDFSRGYGYTF | TGTGCCACCAGTGATTTCTCCCGGGGCTATGGCTACACCTTC
TRBJ2-3 | NA | TRBV7-2 | NA | CASSTHRVSTDTQYF | TGTGCCAGCAGCACCCACAGGGTGAGCACAGATACGCAGTATTTT
TRBJ2-7 | NA | TRBV6-5 | NA | CASRGAVQGSYEQYF | TGTGCCAGCAGAGGGGCGGTACAGGGTAGCTACGAGCAGTACTTC
TRBJ1-2 | NA | TRBV6-5 | NA | CASSYSSNGGWGYTF | TGTGCCAGCAGTTACTCGAGCAATGGCGGGTGGGGCTACACCTTC
TRBJ2-4 | few | TRBV7-8 | TRBD2 | CASSLAMTSGGAGNIQYF | TGTGCCAGCAGCTTAGCGATGACTAGCGGGGGGGCTGGGAACATTCAGTACTTC
TRBJ1-1 | once | TRBV4-2 | TRBD1 | CASSQGQGWTEAFF | TGTGCCAGCAGCCAGGGACAGGGCTGGACTGAAGCTTTCTTT
TRBJ2-6 | NA | TRBV2 | NA | CASSVILFGTGISGANVLTF | TGTGCCAGCAGTGTAATTTTATTCGGGACGGGGATCTCTGGGGCCAACGTCCTGACTTTC